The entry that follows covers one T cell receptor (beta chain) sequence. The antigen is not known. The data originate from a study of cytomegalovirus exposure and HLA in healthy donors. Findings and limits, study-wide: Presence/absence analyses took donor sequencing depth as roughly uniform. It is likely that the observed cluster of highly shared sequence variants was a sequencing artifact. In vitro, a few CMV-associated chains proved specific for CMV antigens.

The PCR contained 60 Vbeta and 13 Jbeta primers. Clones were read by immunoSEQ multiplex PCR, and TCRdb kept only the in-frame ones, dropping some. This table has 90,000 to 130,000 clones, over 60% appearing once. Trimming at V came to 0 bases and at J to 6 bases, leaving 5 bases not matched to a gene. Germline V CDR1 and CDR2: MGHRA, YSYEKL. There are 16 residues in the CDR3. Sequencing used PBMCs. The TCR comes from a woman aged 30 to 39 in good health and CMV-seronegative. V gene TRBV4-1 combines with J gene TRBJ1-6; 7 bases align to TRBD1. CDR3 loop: CASSQEEQGINSPLHF. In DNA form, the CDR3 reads TGCGCCAGCAGCCAAGAGGAACAGGGGATTAATTCACCCCTCCACTTT.